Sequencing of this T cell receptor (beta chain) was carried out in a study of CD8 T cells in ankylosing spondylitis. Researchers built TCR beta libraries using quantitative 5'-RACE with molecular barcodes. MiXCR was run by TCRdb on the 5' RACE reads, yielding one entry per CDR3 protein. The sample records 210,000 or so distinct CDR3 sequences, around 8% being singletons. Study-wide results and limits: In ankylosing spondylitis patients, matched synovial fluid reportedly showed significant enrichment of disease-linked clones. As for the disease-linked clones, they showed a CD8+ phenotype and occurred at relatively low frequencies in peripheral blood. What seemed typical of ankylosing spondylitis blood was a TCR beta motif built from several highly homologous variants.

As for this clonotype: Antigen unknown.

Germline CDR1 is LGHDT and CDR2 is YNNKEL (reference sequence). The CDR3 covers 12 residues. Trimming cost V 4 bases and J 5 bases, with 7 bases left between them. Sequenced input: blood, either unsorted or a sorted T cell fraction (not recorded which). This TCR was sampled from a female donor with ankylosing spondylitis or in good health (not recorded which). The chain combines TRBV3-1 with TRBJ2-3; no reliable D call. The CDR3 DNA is TGTGCCAGCAGCCCCCGGTTAGATACGCAGTATTTT. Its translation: CASSPRLDTQYF.